Below are 20 T cell receptor beta chains sequenced from a single sample in a study of blood T cells in healthy people across ages. Together with a sample-barcoded 5' primer, a J-beta primer mix was included in a second PCR lasting about 7 to 11 cycles. TCRdb reprocessed the 5' RACE reads via MiXCR and lists one record per CDR3 protein. The table lists about 700,000 distinct CDR3 sequences, roughly 32% of them singletons. The sequencing sample was made of blood. The receptors originated from a woman aged 80 or over in good health.

This clonotype appeared once. J is TRBJ2-1 and V is TRBV9, with TRBD1 matching over 11 bases. The CDR3 length is 16 residues. CDR1 is SGDLS, CDR2 YYNGEE, per germline. V was clipped by 3 bases and J by 4 bases; unmatched bases: 6. The CDR3 protein is CASSEPGQGGYNEQFF. The CDR3 DNA sequence: TGTGCCAGCAGCGAACCGGGACAGGGGGGATACAATGAGCAGTTCTTC.

This clonotype has ten or more counts. The chain links TRBV7-9 to TRBJ2-4; D is possibly TRBD1 or TRBD2 (5 bases each). Germline CDR1 SEHNR, CDR2 FQNEAQ (reference sequence). V shed 0 bases and J shed 6 bases, with 9 bases lying between them. The CDR3 is made up of 14 amino acids. Written as DNA, the CDR3 is TGTGCCAGCAGCTTAGCCGGGGACGGAAACATTCAGTACTTC. Protein product: CASSLAGDGNIQYF.

This clonotype was picked up a small number of times. The genes are TRBV30 and TRBJ1-5; D not certain. V lost 5 bases and J 4 bases, leaving 9 bases between the germline ends. The CDR3 is made up of 12 amino acids. Germline loops: CDR1 GTSNPN, CDR2 SVGIG (reference sequence). The CDR3 is CAWAPGNQPQHF. As DNA, the CDR3 is TGTGCCTGGGCCCCAGGTAATCAGCCCCAGCATTTT.

This clonotype was counted a few times. It may be a read error: a sequence one base away is much more abundant. The V gene is TRBV5-1, the J gene TRBJ2-7, with a tentative D call TRBD1 (6 bases). The V gene's germline CDR1 is SGHRS and CDR2 YFSETQ. V lost 0 bases, J lost 7 bases, and 14 bases lay in between. The CDR3 is 14 residues long. CDR3 in DNA: TGCGCCAGCAGCTTGGCAGAGGAAGGGGGTGAGCAGTACTTC. Translating it yields CASSLAEEGGEQYF.

This clonotype was counted many times. This chain connects TRBV2 to TRBJ2-3, with 12 bases fitting TRBD2. CDR3 length equals 14 residues. The germline V gene has CDR1 SNHLY and CDR2 FYNNEI. With V trimmed by 6 bases and J by 6 bases, 4 bases remained unmatched. CDR3 in DNA: TGTGCCAGCAGGAGGACTAGCGGGGAGGATACGCAGTATTTT. It codes for CASRRTSGEDTQYF.

V and J are TRBV5-1 and TRBJ2-7, with 11 bases lining up with TRBD2. The CDR3 is made up of 14 amino acids. Germline V gene sequence: CDR1 SGHRS, CDR2 YFSETQ. With V trimmed by 4 bases and J by 5 bases, 5 bases remained unmatched. The CDR3 reads CASSTSGSGNEQYF. CDR3 DNA sequence: TGCGCCAGCAGCACTAGCGGGAGTGGGAACGAGCAGTACTTC.

This clonotype was seen repeatedly, ten times or more. The CDR3, as DNA: TGTGCCAGCAGCGTTCCAGACCCCCAAGAGACCCAGTACTTC. As protein: CASSVPDPQETQYF. The V and J genes are TRBV9 and TRBJ2-5, with D unclear. CDR3 length: 14 amino acids. The V and J ends lost 2 bases and 1 base respectively, with 9 bases between them. Germline V lookup: CDR1 SGDLS, CDR2 YYNGEE. Full variable domain (outside the CDR3, taken from reference TRBV9 and TRBJ2-5): DSGVTQTPKHLITATGQRVTLRCSPRSGDLSVYWYQQSLDQGLQFLIQYYNGEERAKGNILERFSAQQFPDLHSELNLSSLELGDSALYFCASSVPDPQETQYFGPGTRLLVL.

The gene calls are TRBV12-3 or TRBV12-4 and TRBJ1-2; tentatively, D is TRBD1 (5 bases). The CDR3 totals 13 residues. Trimming took 7 bases from V and 6 from J, leaving 15 bases between them. As DNA, the CDR3 is TGTGCCAGCAACCAAGACAGAGGGAATGGCTACACCTTC. Translating it yields CASNQDRGNGYTF.

With regard to this clonotype: This may stem from a read error, because a much larger clone lies one nucleotide away. This chain joins TRBV7-2 and TRBJ2-4, with D possibly being TRBD1 (6 bases). The J call may be mistaken, given a closer DNA end match to TRBJ2-7. CDR3 size: 13 residues. Germline-derived CDR1 and CDR2 are SGHTA and FQGNSA. The CDR3 DNA follows: TGTGCCAGCAGCCTCACAGGGCTCGCCGAGCAGTACTTC. Its translation: CASSLTGLAEQYF.

The rearrangement links TRBV6-5 to TRBJ2-1; D unresolved. Germline V gives CDR1 MNHEY, CDR2 SVGAGI. Trimming removed 7 bases at V and 2 bases at J, with 18 bases between. The CDR3 is 16 residues long. CDR3 coding DNA: TGTGCCAGCACCCAGACGACCATAAGCCCCTACAATGAGCAGTTCTTC. Its protein product is CASTQTTISPYNEQFF.

The rearrangement uses TRBV6-1 and TRBJ2-5; 8 bases are shared with TRBD2. CDR1 is MNHNS and CDR2 is SASEGT in the germline V gene. The V gene end was trimmed by 6 bases and the J gene end by 2 bases; junction bases not matched to a gene: 20. This CDR3 has 19 amino acids. CDR3 protein: CASSSVGRGGAPGQETQYF. The CDR3 DNA follows: TGTGCCAGCAGCTCGGTTGGTCGGGGGGGGGCCCCAGGGCAAGAGACCCAGTACTTC.

In its sample, this clonotype was seen a few times. The V gene is TRBV19, the J gene TRBJ1-1, with no clear D. This CDR3 is 14 amino acids long. Looked up from germline, CDR1 is LNHDA and CDR2 is SQIVND (reference sequence). V was trimmed by 0 bases and J by 0 bases, leaving 5 bases between them. In nucleotides, the CDR3 is TGTGCCAGTAGTATAGAACAGCTGAACACTGAAGCTTTCTTT. This gives the protein CASSIEQLNTEAFF.

The V and J genes are TRBV5-1 and TRBJ1-1, with a tentative D call TRBD1 (5 bases). The germline V and J ends were trimmed by 4 bases and 1 base, with 20 bases remaining between them. This CDR3 is built from 17 residues. Looked up from germline, CDR1 is SGHRS and CDR2 is YFSETQ. The CDR3 region is CASSRSGSGAENTEAFF. CDR3 DNA sequence: TGCGCCAGCAGCCGGTCCGGTTCCGGGGCGGAGAACACTGAAGCTTTCTTT. The full variable domain, its missing parts supplied by reference TRBV5-1 and TRBJ1-1, is KAGVTQTPRYLIKTRGQQVTLSCSPISGHRSVSWYQQTPGQGLQFLFEYFSETQRNKGNFPGRFSGRQFSNSRSEMNVSTLELGDSALYLCASSRSGSGAENTEAFFGQGTRLTVV.

This clonotype occurred many times. This chain connects TRBV20-1 to TRBJ2-5, with 9 positions matching TRBD2. Germline CDR1 and CDR2: DFQATT and SNEGSKA (reference sequence). The V segment lost 3 bases and the J segment 3 bases; nucleotides outside the gene matches: 5. The CDR3 totals 14 residues. Written as DNA, the CDR3 is TGCAGTGCTAGCAGCGGGGGGCGGGAAGAGACCCAGTACTTC. Amino acids: CSASSGGREETQYF.

The chain recombines TRBV6-6 with TRBJ2-3; TRBD2 agrees at 8 bases. CDR1 is MNHNY, CDR2 SVGAGI, per germline (reference sequence). The ends lost 2 bases at V and 2 bases at J; junction bases unmatched: 6. The CDR3 contains 16 residues. In DNA form, the CDR3 reads TGTGCCAGCAGTTACGGCGGCGGGGGGATCACAGATACGCAGTATTTT. Translation gives CASSYGGGGITDTQYF.

This clonotype was counted many times. CDR3 residues: CASSSQSNEQFF. The CDR3 bases are TGTGCCAGCAGTTCTCAGAGCAATGAGCAGTTCTTC. The chain is built from TRBV6-6 and TRBJ2-1; D gene uncertain. This CDR3 has 12 amino acids. Trimming took off 4 bases at V and 6 bases at J, with 7 bases between the two ends. From germline, CDR1 is MNHNY and CDR2 SVGAGI (reference sequence).

This chain joins TRBV10-3 and TRBJ2-1; 10 positions match TRBD2. CDR1 is ENHRY and CDR2 is SYGVKD in the germline V gene. The J segment lost 6 bases and the V segment lost 2 bases, leaving 10 bases of the junction unmatched. The CDR3 consists of 17 residues. In DNA form, the CDR3 reads TGTGCCATCAGTGAGGGGCTAGCGGGGGCCCCCGGCAATGAGCAGTTCTTC. Amino acids: CAISEGLAGAPGNEQFF.

V gene TRBV25-1 combines with J gene TRBJ2-6, with 12 bases lining up with TRBD1. V shed 8 bases, J shed 0 bases, and the junction held 5 bases outside the gene matches. The CDR3 spans 17 residues. Germline-derived CDR1 and CDR2 are MGHDK and SYGVNS. In nucleotides, the CDR3 is TGTGCCAGCTCGGGACAGGGGGCGATCTCTGGGGCCAACGTCCTGACTTTC. Encoded protein: CASSGQGAISGANVLTF.

This clonotype has a handful of counts. The CDR3 DNA reads as TGTGCCAGCAGCCCCTTAGCGGGGGGACCTTTGGGTGAGCAGTACTTC. Its protein product is CASSPLAGGPLGEQYF. The rearrangement joins TRBV7-3 to TRBJ2-5; 10 positions agree with TRBD2. The V segment lost 5 bases and the J segment 11 bases; nucleotides outside the gene matches: 17. Germline-derived CDR1 and CDR2 are SGHTA and FQGTGA. The CDR3 runs to 16 residues.

This clonotype is a singleton in its sample. A much larger clone lies one base from this, so it may be a read error. As DNA, the CDR3 is TGTGCCAGCAGCCGCGCCACAGATACGCCGTATTTT. As protein: CASSRATDTPYF. This chain connects TRBV5-4 to TRBJ2-3, with D uncertain. Germline values: CDR1 SGHNT, CDR2 YYREEE (reference sequence). The CDR3 sequence is 12 residues long. The variable domain in full, with the rest retrieved from reference TRBV5-4 and TRBJ2-3, is ETGVTQSPTHLIKTRGQQVTLRCSSQSGHNTVSWYQQALGQGPQFIFQYYREEENGRGNFPPRFSGLQFPNYSSELNVNALELDDSALYLCASSRATDTPYFGPGTRLTVL.